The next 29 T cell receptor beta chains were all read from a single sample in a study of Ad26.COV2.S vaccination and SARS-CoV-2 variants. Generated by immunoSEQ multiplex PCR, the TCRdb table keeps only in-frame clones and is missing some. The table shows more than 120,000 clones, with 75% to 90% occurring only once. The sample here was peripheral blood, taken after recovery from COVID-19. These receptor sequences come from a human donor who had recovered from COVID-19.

CDR3 coding DNA: TGTGCCAGCAGTTTATCGGAAGTTTCCACTGAAGCTTTCTTT. It specifies CASSLSEVSTEAFF. The chain has TRBV27 and TRBJ1-1; D is unresolved. This CDR3 region has 14 residues. Trimming left V 0 bases short and J 4 bases short, with 9 bases between. Germline values: CDR1 MNHEY, CDR2 SMNVEV (reference sequence).

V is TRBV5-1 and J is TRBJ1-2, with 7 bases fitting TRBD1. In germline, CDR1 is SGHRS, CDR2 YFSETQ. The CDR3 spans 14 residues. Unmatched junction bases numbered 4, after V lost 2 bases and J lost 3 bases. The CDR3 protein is CASSLTTGDYGYTF. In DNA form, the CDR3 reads TGCGCCAGCAGCTTAACAACAGGGGACTATGGCTACACCTTC.

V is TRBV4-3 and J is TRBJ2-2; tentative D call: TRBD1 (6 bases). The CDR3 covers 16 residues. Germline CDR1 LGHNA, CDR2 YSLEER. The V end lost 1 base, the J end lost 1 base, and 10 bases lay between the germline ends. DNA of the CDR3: TGCGCCAGCAGCCAAGGAGACAGGAGGAACACCGGGGAGCTGTTTTTT. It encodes CASSQGDRRNTGELFF.

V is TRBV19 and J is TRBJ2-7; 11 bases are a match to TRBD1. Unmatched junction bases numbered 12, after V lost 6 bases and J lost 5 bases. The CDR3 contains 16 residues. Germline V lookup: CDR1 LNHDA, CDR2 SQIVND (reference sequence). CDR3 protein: CASSWAPGQGVDEQYF. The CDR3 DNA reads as TGTGCCAGTAGCTGGGCCCCGGGACAGGGGGTGGACGAGCAGTACTTC.

This chain's CDR3 is CASSIGQGLQYF. CDR3 nucleotide sequence: TGTGCCAGTAGTATTGGGCAGGGACTCCAGTACTTC. The chain joins TRBV19 to TRBJ2-7, with a tentative D call TRBD2 (6 bases). The CDR3 extends over 12 amino acids. Trimming removed 3 bases from V and 10 bases from J, with 13 bases in between. The germline V gene encodes CDR1 LNHDA and CDR2 SQIVND (reference sequence).

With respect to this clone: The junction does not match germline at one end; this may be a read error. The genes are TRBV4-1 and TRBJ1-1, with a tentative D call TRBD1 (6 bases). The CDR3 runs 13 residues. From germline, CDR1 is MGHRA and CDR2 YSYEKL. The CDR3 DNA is TGCGCCAGCAGCCGGACAGACGGTACTGGAGCTTTCTTT. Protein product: CASSRTDGTGAFF.

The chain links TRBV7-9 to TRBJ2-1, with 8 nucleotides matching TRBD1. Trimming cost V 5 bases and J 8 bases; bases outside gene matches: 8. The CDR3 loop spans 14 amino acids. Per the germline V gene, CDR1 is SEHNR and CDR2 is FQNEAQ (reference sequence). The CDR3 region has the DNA TGTGCCAGCAGCGGTGGAGTGACAGGGGATGAGCAGTTCTTC. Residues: CASSGGVTGDEQFF. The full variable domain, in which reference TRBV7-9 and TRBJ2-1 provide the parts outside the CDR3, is DTGVSQNPRHKITKRGQNVTFRCDPISEHNRLYWYRQTLGQGPEFLTYFQNEAQLEKSRLLSDRFSAERPKGSFSTLEIQRTEQGDSAMYLCASSGGVTGDEQFFGPGTRLTVL.

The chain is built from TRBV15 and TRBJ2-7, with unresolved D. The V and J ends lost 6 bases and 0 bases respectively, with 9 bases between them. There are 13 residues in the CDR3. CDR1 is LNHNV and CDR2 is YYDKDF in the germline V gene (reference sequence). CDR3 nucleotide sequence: TGTGCCACCAGGAGAACGGGCTCCTACGAGCAGTACTTC. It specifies CATRRTGSYEQYF. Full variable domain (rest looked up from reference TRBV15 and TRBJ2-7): DAMVIQNPRYQVTQFGKPVTLSCSQTLNHNVMYWYQQKSSQAPKLLFHYYDKDFNNEADTPDNFQSRRPNTSFCFLDIRSPGLGDTAMYLCATRRTGSYEQYFGPGTRLTVT.

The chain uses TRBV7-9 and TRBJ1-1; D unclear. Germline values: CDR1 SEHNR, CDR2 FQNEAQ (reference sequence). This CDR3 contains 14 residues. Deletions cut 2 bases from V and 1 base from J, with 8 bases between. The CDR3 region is CASSLISGNTEAFF. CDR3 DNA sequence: TGTGCCAGCAGCTTAATTTCAGGGAACACTGAAGCTTTCTTT.

DNA of the CDR3: TGCGCCAGCAGCACCGGGACAGGGGAGCGGCAGCCCCAGCATTTT. This translates into CASSTGTGERQPQHF. The chain combines TRBV5-1 with TRBJ1-5, with 10 nucleotides matching TRBD1. Germline assignment: CDR1 SGHRS and CDR2 YFSETQ. CDR3 size: 15 residues. V was clipped by 4 bases and J by 7 bases; unmatched bases: 8.

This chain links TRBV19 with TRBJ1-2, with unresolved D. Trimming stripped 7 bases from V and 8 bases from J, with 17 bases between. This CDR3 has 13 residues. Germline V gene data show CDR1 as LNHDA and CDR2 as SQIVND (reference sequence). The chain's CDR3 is CASNPLRGSGYTF. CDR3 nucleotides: TGTGCCAGTAACCCCCTCCGGGGTTCCGGCTACACCTTC. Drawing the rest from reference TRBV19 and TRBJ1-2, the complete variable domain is DGGITQSPKYLFRKEGQNVTLSCEQNLNHDAMYWYRQDPGQGLRLIYYSQIVNDFQKGDIAEGYSVSREKKESFPLTVTSAQKNPTAFYLCASNPLRGSGYTFGSGTRLTVV.

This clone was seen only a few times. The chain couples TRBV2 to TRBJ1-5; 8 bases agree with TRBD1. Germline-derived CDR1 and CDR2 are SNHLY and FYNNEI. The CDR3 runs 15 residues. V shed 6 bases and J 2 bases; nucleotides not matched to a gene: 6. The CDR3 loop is CASSLRGLGNQPQHF. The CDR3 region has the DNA TGTGCCAGCAGCCTCAGGGGGCTGGGCAATCAGCCCCAGCATTTT.

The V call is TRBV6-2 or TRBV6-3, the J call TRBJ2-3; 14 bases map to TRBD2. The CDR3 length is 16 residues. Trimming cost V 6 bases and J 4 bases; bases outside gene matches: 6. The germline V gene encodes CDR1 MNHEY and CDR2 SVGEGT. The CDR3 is CASSDGLAGGADTQYF. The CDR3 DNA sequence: TGTGCCAGCAGCGACGGACTAGCGGGGGGAGCAGATACGCAGTATTTT.

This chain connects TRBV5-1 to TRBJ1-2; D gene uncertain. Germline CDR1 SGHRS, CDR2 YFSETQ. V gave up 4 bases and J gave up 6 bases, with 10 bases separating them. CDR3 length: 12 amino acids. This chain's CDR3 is CASSPGGDGYTF. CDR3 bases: TGCGCCAGCAGCCCCGGCGGGGATGGCTACACCTTC.

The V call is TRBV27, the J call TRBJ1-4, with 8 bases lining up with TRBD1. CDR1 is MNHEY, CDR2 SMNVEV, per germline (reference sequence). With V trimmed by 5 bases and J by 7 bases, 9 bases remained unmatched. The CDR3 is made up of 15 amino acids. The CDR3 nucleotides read TGTGCCAGCAGTCCTGGACAGGGAGGGGCTGAAAAACTGTTTTTT. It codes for CASSPGQGGAEKLFF. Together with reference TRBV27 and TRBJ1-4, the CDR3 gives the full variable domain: EAQVTQNPRYLITVTGKKLTVTCSQNMNHEYMSWYRQDPGLGLRQIYYSMNVEVTDKGDVPEGYKVSRKEKRNFPLILESPSPNQTSLYFCASSPGQGGAEKLFFGSGTQLSVL.

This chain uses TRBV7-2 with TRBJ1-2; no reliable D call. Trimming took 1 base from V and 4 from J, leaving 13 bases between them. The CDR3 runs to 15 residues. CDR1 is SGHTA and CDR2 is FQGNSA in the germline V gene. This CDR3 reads CASSLEGRAVYGYTF. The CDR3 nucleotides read TGTGCCAGCAGCTTAGAGGGCCGGGCCGTCTATGGCTACACCTTC.

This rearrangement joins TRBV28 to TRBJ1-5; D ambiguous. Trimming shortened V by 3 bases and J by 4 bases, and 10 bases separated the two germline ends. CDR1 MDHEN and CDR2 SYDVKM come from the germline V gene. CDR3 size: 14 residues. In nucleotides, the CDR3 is TGTGCCAGCAGTTTGGGTGGGAATAATCAGCCCCAGCATTTT. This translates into CASSLGGNNQPQHF. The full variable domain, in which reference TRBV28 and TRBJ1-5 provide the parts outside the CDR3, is DVKVTQSSRYLVKRTGEKVFLECVQDMDHENMFWYRQDPGLGLRLIYFSYDVKMKEKGDIPEGYSVSREKKERFSLILESASTNQTSMYLCASSLGGNNQPQHFGDGTRLSIL.

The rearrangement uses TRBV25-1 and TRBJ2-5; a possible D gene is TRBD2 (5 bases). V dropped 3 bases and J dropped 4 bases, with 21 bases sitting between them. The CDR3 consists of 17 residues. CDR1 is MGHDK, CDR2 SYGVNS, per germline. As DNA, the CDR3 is TGTGCCAGCAGTGAGCCACAACTAGGCGGTTTCGTAGAGACCCAGTACTTC. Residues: CASSEPQLGGFVETQYF.

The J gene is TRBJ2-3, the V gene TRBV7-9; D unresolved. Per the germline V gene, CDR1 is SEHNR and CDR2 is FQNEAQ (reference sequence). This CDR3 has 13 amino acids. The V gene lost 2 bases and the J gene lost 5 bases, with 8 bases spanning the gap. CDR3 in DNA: TGTGCCAGCAGCTTATATGGCAAAGATACGCAGTATTTT. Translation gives CASSLYGKDTQYF.

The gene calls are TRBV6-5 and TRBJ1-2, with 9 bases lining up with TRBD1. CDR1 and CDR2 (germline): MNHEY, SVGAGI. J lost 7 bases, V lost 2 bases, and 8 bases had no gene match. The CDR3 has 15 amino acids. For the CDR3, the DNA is TGTGCCAGCAGTTACCAACCGGGACAGGGCATTGGCTACACCTTC. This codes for CASSYQPGQGIGYTF.

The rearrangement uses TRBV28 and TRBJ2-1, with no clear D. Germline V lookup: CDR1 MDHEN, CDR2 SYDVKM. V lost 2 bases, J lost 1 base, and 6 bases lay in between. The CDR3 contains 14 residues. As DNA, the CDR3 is TGTGCCAGCAGTTTAACCGGATCCTACAATGAGCAGTTCTTC. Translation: CASSLTGSYNEQFF.

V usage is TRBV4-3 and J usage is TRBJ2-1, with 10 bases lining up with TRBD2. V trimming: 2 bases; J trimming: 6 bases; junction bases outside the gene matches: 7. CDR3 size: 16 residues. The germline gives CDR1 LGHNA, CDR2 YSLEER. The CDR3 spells CASSQTLAGVSNEQFF. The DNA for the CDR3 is TGCGCCAGCAGCCAAACCCTAGCGGGGGTTAGCAATGAGCAGTTCTTC.

The CDR3 reads CASSLAQSGGANVLTF. In DNA, the CDR3 is TGTGCCAGCAGCTTGGCTCAGTCGGGGGGGGCCAACGTCCTGACTTTC. The rearrangement uses TRBV5-5 and TRBJ2-6; tentatively, D is TRBD2 (5 bases). This CDR3 is built from 16 residues. V was cut by 0 bases and J by 4 bases, with 11 bases left in between. The germline V gene encodes CDR1 SGHKS and CDR2 YYEKEE (reference sequence).

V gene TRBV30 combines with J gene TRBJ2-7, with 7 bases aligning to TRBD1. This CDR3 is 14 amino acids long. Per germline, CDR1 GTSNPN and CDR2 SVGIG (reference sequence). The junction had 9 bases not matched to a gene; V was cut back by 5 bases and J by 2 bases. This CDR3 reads CAWGEQGLTYEQYF. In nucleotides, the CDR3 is TGTGCCTGGGGGGAACAGGGGTTGACCTACGAGCAGTACTTC.

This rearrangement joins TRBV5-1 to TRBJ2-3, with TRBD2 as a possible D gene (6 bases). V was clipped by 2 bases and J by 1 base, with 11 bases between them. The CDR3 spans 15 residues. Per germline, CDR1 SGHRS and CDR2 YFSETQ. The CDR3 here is CASSLGAGRTDTQYF. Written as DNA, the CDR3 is TGCGCCAGCAGCTTAGGGGCGGGACGCACAGATACGCAGTATTTT.

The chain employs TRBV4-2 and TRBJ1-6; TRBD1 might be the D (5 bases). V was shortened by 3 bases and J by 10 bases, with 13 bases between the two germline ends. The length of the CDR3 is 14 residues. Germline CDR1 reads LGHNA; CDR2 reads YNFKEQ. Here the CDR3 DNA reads TGTGCCAGCAGCCAGGGGGAATCTGGGTCACCCCTCCACTTT. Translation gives CASSQGESGSPLHF.

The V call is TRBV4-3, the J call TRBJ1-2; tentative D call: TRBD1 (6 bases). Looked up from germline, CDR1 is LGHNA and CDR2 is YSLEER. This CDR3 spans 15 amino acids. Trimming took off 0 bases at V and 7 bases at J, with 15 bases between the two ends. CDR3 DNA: TGCGCCAGCAGCCAAGAGGGGGCGTATGAGGGTGGCTACACCTTC. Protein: CASSQEGAYEGGYTF.

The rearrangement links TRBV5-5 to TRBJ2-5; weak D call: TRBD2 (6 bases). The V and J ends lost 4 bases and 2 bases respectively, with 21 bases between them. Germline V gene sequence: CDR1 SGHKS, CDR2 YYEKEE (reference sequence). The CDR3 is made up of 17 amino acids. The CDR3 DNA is TGTGCCAGCAGCCCGGGACTCCCATTTGGCCGGCAAGAGACCCAGTACTTC. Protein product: CASSPGLPFGRQETQYF.

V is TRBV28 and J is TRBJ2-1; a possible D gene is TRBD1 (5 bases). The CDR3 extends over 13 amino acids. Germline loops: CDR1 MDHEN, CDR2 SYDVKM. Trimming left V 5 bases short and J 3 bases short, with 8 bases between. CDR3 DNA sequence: TGTGCCAGCAGTCTAACAGGCTACAATGAGCAGTTCTTC. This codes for CASSLTGYNEQFF.